This TCR beta chain was obtained from a study of long-term antiretroviral therapy in people with HIV. It was in the United States that all participants with HIV were treated. The V gene lost 4 bases and the J gene lost 5 bases, with 20 bases spanning the gap. The CDR3 covers 17 residues. Germline CDR1 reads LGHNA; CDR2 reads YNFKEQ. An immunoSEQ assay, version v3.0, was performed at survey level. Produced via immunoSEQ multiplex PCR; TCRdb's table is partial and in-frame only. The data show about 29,000 clones, with 95% seen just once and around 7.4% held by the top ten. The chain carries TRBV4-2 and TRBJ2-2; possibly TRBD1 for D (5 bases). This clonotype was obtained from a man younger than 45 with HIV. The source was unsorted PBMCs, collected 5.3 years after starting antiretroviral therapy. For the CDR3, the DNA is TGTGCCAGCAGCCCTGATGAAGGGGCAGGACGGACCGGGGAGCTGTTTTTT. Protein: CASSPDEGAGRTGELFF.